The rows below give T cell receptor beta chains drawn from one sample of a study of identical twins. TCRdb itself ran the 5' RACE reads through MiXCR, one entry per CDR3 protein. The sample consists of approximately 220,000 distinct CDR3 sequences, around 8% of them appearing once. These data are also associated with another study on yellow fever vaccine responses in identical twins.

Sequenced: memory (CD45RO+) T cells sorted from blood. Receptor source: a woman between 18 and 29 years old in good health. Each CDR3 is given with its conserved first and last residue. A D gene is named only where the DNA matches it firmly. Clone size, where shown, is once, few, many, or a class for clones that have expanded.

cdr3_aa: CASSLAALRAEAFF
cdr3_nt: TGTGCCAGCAGCTTAGCGGCGTTGCGGGCTGAAGCTTTCTTT
d_call: .
clone_size: many
v_call: TRBV7-2
j_call: TRBJ1-1

cdr3_aa: CASSPLFTGNKETQYF
cdr3_nt: TGTGCCAGCAGCCCACTCTTTACAGGGAATAAAGAGACCCAGTACTTC
d_call: .
clone_size: many
v_call: TRBV7-9
j_call: TRBJ2-5

cdr3_aa: CASSVGHLMNTEAFF
cdr3_nt: TGTGCCAGCAGCGTCGGACACCTCATGAACACTGAAGCTTTCTTT
d_call: .
clone_size: many
v_call: TRBV9
j_call: TRBJ1-1

cdr3_aa: CASLTLAGGQETQYF
cdr3_nt: TGTGCCAGCTTAACACTAGCGGGGGGGCAAGAGACCCAGTACTTC
d_call: TRBD2
clone_size: .
v_call: TRBV28
j_call: TRBJ2-5

cdr3_aa: CASSSGQEQYF
cdr3_nt: TGTGCCAGCAGCTCCGGACAGGAGCAGTACTTC
d_call: .
clone_size: few
v_call: TRBV7-3
j_call: TRBJ2-7

cdr3_aa: CSATGSRKGNEKLFF
cdr3_nt: TGCAGTGCAACAGGATCCAGGAAAGGCAATGAAAAACTGTTTTTT
d_call: .
clone_size: many
v_call: TRBV20-1
j_call: TRBJ1-4

cdr3_aa: CASSLTFSGGINNEQFF
cdr3_nt: TGCGCCAGCAGCTTGACCTTTAGCGGGGGCATTAACAATGAGCAGTTCTTC
d_call: TRBD2
clone_size: .
v_call: TRBV5-1
j_call: TRBJ2-1

cdr3_aa: CSASSNRGNTEAFF
cdr3_nt: TGCAGTGCTAGCTCGAACAGGGGCAACACTGAAGCTTTCTTT
d_call: TRBD1
clone_size: few
v_call: TRBV20-1
j_call: TRBJ1-1

cdr3_aa: CATSDTQETQYF
cdr3_nt: TGTGCCACCAGTGACACCCAAGAGACCCAGTACTTC
d_call: .
clone_size: .
v_call: TRBV24-1
j_call: TRBJ2-5

cdr3_aa: CASSSTLHRNTEAFF
cdr3_nt: TGTGCCAGCAGCTCCACCTTACACCGGAACACTGAAGCTTTCTTT
d_call: .
clone_size: many
v_call: TRBV7-9
j_call: TRBJ1-1

cdr3_aa: CASSLAQGRSEKLFF
cdr3_nt: TGTGCCAGCAGCCTAGCACAGGGTCGTTCTGAAAAACTGTTTTTT
d_call: .
clone_size: many
v_call: TRBV12-3/TRBV12-4
j_call: TRBJ1-4

cdr3_aa: CASSDRGVQETQYF
cdr3_nt: TGTGCCAGCAGCGACAGGGGCGTCCAAGAGACCCAGTACTTC
d_call: TRBD1
clone_size: many
v_call: TRBV3-1
j_call: TRBJ2-5

cdr3_aa: CASSSYQGAGELFF
cdr3_nt: TGTGCCAGCAGTTCCTACCAGGGGGCCGGGGAGCTGTTTTTT
d_call: TRBD1
clone_size: few
v_call: TRBV27
j_call: TRBJ2-2

cdr3_aa: CASSVAPEGTNEKLFF
cdr3_nt: TGTGCCAGCAGCGTAGCCCCAGAGGGTACTAATGAAAAACTGTTTTTT
d_call: .
clone_size: few
v_call: TRBV9
j_call: TRBJ1-4

cdr3_aa: CASSRGHGARFTGELFF
cdr3_nt: TGTGCCAGCAGCCGGGGGCACGGGGCGCGTTTCACCGGGGAGCTGTTTTTT
d_call: .
clone_size: few
v_call: TRBV6-2/TRBV6-3
j_call: TRBJ2-2

cdr3_aa: CSATLVAGGAEQYF
cdr3_nt: TGCAGTGCCACTTTAGTGGCGGGAGGTGCCGAGCAGTACTTC
d_call: TRBD2
clone_size: .
v_call: TRBV20-1
j_call: TRBJ2-7

cdr3_aa: CASSAGPGSNQPQHF
cdr3_nt: TGTGCCAGCAGCGCGGGGCCCGGGAGCAATCAGCCCCAGCATTTT
d_call: .
clone_size: many
v_call: TRBV3-1
j_call: TRBJ1-5

cdr3_aa: CASSQGRETGLDEILFF
cdr3_nt: TGTGCCAGCAGCCAAGGAAGGGAGACAGGGTTGGATGAAATACTGTTTTTT
d_call: TRBD1
clone_size: few
v_call: TRBV4-2
j_call: TRBJ1-4

cdr3_aa: CASSFPTAISNSPLHF
cdr3_nt: TGTGCCAGCAGTTTTCCGACAGCTATAAGTAATTCACCCCTCCACTTT
d_call: .
clone_size: few
v_call: TRBV28
j_call: TRBJ1-6

cdr3_aa: CASSFSNILYGYTF
cdr3_nt: TGTGCCAGCAGCTTTTCTAACATACTCTATGGCTACACCTTC
d_call: .
clone_size: .
v_call: TRBV7-8
j_call: TRBJ1-2

cdr3_aa: CASSRTGTRHTDTQYF
cdr3_nt: TGTGCCAGCAGCCGAACCGGGACTAGGCACACAGATACGCAGTATTTT
d_call: TRBD2
clone_size: few
v_call: TRBV7-2
j_call: TRBJ2-3

cdr3_aa: CASSFGGFTDTEAFF
cdr3_nt: TGTGCCAGCAGCTTCGGGGGGTTTACAGACACTGAAGCTTTCTTT
d_call: .
clone_size: .
v_call: TRBV5-4
j_call: TRBJ1-1

cdr3_aa: CSAARTSGSYNEQFF
cdr3_nt: TGCAGTGCTGCTCGAACTAGCGGGTCTTACAATGAGCAGTTCTTC
d_call: TRBD2
clone_size: few
v_call: TRBV20-1
j_call: TRBJ2-1